This record concerns one T cell receptor beta chain sequence. Sequencing was performed with immunoSEQ multiplex PCR; in TCRdb, only in-frame clones are kept and a portion is missing. The top ten hold around 1% of the sample, which has more than 70,000 clones, roughly 90% seen once. The data stem from a study of T cell changes during pregnancy in multiple sclerosis. The germline CDR1 and CDR2 sequences are MDHEN and SYDVKM. The CDR3 contains 12 residues. The ends were cut back, 5 bases at V and 8 bases at J, with 11 bases in the middle. This receptor was obtained from a female donor with multiple sclerosis, enrolled in a pregnancy study. The chain couples TRBV28 to TRBJ2-3, with a weak D call TRBD2 (6 bases). The sample consisted of peripheral blood, taken before pregnancy. In nucleotides, the CDR3 is TGTGCCAGCAGTCGGGAGCGGGCTACGCAGTATTTT. This translates into CASSRERATQYF.